A selection of T cell receptor beta chains follows, all from one sample in a study of PD-L1 blockade in urothelial cancer. The method was immunoSEQ multiplex PCR; TCRdb's version includes in-frame clones alone and lacks a portion of them. This table has about 30,000 clones, 89% appearing once. The material was PBMCs, obtained around atezolizumab (anti-PD-L1) treatment. These receptors were obtained from an older man with urothelial cancer. CDR3s include the opening cysteine and the closing phenylalanine or tryptophan. Each record gives: J gene, V gene, D gene, clone size, CDR3 protein, CDR3 DNA. A D gene is named only where the DNA matches it firmly. For some rows the clone size is stated as once, few or many, or as a class when expanded; others skip it.

J gene: TRBJ2-7; V gene: TRBV30; D gene: .; clone size: .; CDR3 protein: CAWSVVGISYEQYF; CDR3 DNA: TGTGCCTGGAGTGTCGTCGGGATAAGCTACGAGCAGTACTTC
J gene: TRBJ2-6; V gene: TRBV6-5; D gene: .; clone size: .; CDR3 protein: CASSYGGSGANVLTF; CDR3 DNA: TGTGCCAGCAGTTACGGCGGCTCTGGGGCCAACGTCCTGACTTTC
J gene: TRBJ2-7; V gene: TRBV5-1; D gene: TRBD1; clone size: .; CDR3 protein: CASSPTGTGGYEQYF; CDR3 DNA: TGCGCCAGCAGCCCTACGGGGACAGGGGGCTACGAGCAGTACTTC
J gene: TRBJ2-2; V gene: TRBV19; D gene: TRBD2; clone size: few; CDR3 protein: CASSTRGENTGELFF; CDR3 DNA: TGTGCCAGTAGTACCCGGGGGGAGAACACCGGGGAGCTGTTTTTT
J gene: TRBJ1-4; V gene: TRBV6-4; D gene: TRBD1; clone size: .; CDR3 protein: CASSEVNGQATNEKLFF; CDR3 DNA: TGTGCCAGCAGTGAAGTAAATGGACAGGCAACTAATGAAAAACTGTTTTTT
J gene: TRBJ2-7; V gene: TRBV5-4; D gene: TRBD2; clone size: .; CDR3 protein: CASSTGLAGIQGEQYF; CDR3 DNA: TGTGCCAGCAGCACTGGACTAGCGGGAATTCAGGGCGAGCAGTACTTC
J gene: TRBJ2-2; V gene: TRBV7-9; D gene: TRBD1; clone size: .; CDR3 protein: CASSQDRAAGELFF; CDR3 DNA: TGTGCCAGCAGCCAGGACAGGGCGGCCGGGGAGCTGTTTTTT
J gene: TRBJ2-7; V gene: TRBV28; D gene: TRBD1; clone size: .; CDR3 protein: CASSARDRPFYEQYF; CDR3 DNA: TGTGCCAGCAGTGCCCGGGACAGGCCTTTCTACGAGCAGTACTTC
J gene: TRBJ2-1; V gene: TRBV19; D gene: TRBD2; clone size: .; CDR3 protein: CASSTTSGRRNEQFF; CDR3 DNA: TGTGCCAGTAGTACTACTAGCGGGAGAAGGAATGAGCAGTTCTTC
J gene: TRBJ2-1; V gene: TRBV5-1; D gene: TRBD1; clone size: .; CDR3 protein: CATSDRTGGPNEQFF; CDR3 DNA: TGCGCCACCTCAGACCGGACAGGGGGCCCCAATGAGCAGTTCTTC
J gene: TRBJ2-2; V gene: TRBV6-1; D gene: TRBD2; clone size: once; CDR3 protein: CASSDRSGRNTGELFF; CDR3 DNA: TGTGCCAGCAGTGACCGAAGCGGGAGGAACACCGGGGAGCTGTTTTTT
J gene: TRBJ2-4; V gene: TRBV11-2; D gene: .; clone size: .; CDR3 protein: CASSLDRIAKNIQYF; CDR3 DNA: TGTGCCAGCAGCTTAGACAGGATAGCCAAAAACATTCAGTACTTC
J gene: TRBJ2-5; V gene: TRBV7-2; D gene: TRBD2; clone size: .; CDR3 protein: CASSRTRVQETQYF; CDR3 DNA: TGTGCCAGCAGCCGGACTAGGGTGCAAGAGACCCAGTACTTC
J gene: TRBJ1-1; V gene: TRBV7-2; D gene: TRBD1; clone size: .; CDR3 protein: CASSLGDRGWDTEAFF; CDR3 DNA: TGTGCCAGCAGCTTAGGGGACAGGGGCTGGGACACTGAAGCTTTCTTT
J gene: TRBJ2-1; V gene: TRBV9; D gene: TRBD2; clone size: .; CDR3 protein: CASASGSPLYNEQFF; CDR3 DNA: TGTGCCAGCGCCAGCGGGAGCCCCCTTTACAATGAGCAGTTCTTC
J gene: TRBJ2-7; V gene: TRBV5-1; D gene: TRBD1; clone size: few; CDR3 protein: CASSLLQGLSYEQYF; CDR3 DNA: TGCGCCAGCAGCTTGTTACAGGGGCTCTCCTACGAGCAGTACTTC
J gene: TRBJ2-7; V gene: TRBV2; D gene: TRBD1; clone size: .; CDR3 protein: CASRGPGQTTSRYF; CDR3 DNA: TGTGCCAGCAGAGGTCCGGGACAGACCACCAGCCGGTACTTC
J gene: TRBJ1-5; V gene: TRBV28; D gene: TRBD1; clone size: .; CDR3 protein: CASSLRQGQGQPQHF; CDR3 DNA: TGTGCCAGCAGTTTACGACAGGGGCAGGGTCAGCCCCAGCATTTT
J gene: TRBJ2-1; V gene: TRBV30; D gene: .; clone size: once; CDR3 protein: CAWSGGRGKDEQFF; CDR3 DNA: TGTGCCTGGAGTGGCGGCAGGGGCAAGGATGAGCAGTTCTTC
J gene: TRBJ2-7; V gene: TRBV19; D gene: TRBD1; clone size: few; CDR3 protein: CASSPEGRGINEQYF; CDR3 DNA: TGTGCCAGTAGCCCCGAAGGCAGGGGGATCAACGAGCAGTACTTC
J gene: TRBJ1-2; V gene: TRBV28; D gene: .; clone size: .; CDR3 protein: CASSRRQFNYGYTF; CDR3 DNA: TGTGCCAGCAGCCGCAGACAGTTTAACTATGGCTACACCTTC
J gene: TRBJ2-1; V gene: TRBV5-1; D gene: .; clone size: .; CDR3 protein: CASSLSISGTYNEQFF; CDR3 DNA: TGCGCCAGCAGCTTGTCTATTAGCGGAACCTACAATGAGCAGTTCTTC
J gene: TRBJ2-2; V gene: TRBV5-1; D gene: TRBD2; clone size: .; CDR3 protein: CASGSTSVKTGELFF; CDR3 DNA: TGCGCCAGCGGGTCGACTAGCGTTAAGACCGGGGAGCTGTTTTTT
J gene: TRBJ2-7; V gene: TRBV29-1; D gene: .; clone size: .; CDR3 protein: CSVDGEGLTEQYF; CDR3 DNA: TGCAGCGTTGATGGGGAAGGACTAACGGAGCAGTACTTC
J gene: TRBJ2-4; V gene: TRBV30; D gene: TRBD1; clone size: once; CDR3 protein: CAWSAFRTGGVGFKNIQYF; CDR3 DNA: TGTGCCTGGAGCGCGTTCAGAACAGGGGGCGTGGGGTTTAAAAACATTCAGTACTTC
J gene: TRBJ2-1; V gene: TRBV9; D gene: TRBD2; clone size: .; CDR3 protein: CASSVAGRANNEQFF; CDR3 DNA: TGTGCCAGCAGCGTGGCCGGGAGGGCTAACAATGAGCAGTTCTTC
J gene: TRBJ2-3; V gene: TRBV11-2; D gene: TRBD2; clone size: once; CDR3 protein: CASSLTGGRPDTQYF; CDR3 DNA: TGTGCCAGCAGCTTAACGGGAGGGCGGCCAGATACGCAGTATTTT
J gene: TRBJ1-6; V gene: TRBV2; D gene: .; clone size: .; CDR3 protein: CASSEWQGNSPLHF; CDR3 DNA: TGTGCCAGCAGTGAGTGGCAGGGAAATTCACCCCTCCACTTT
J gene: TRBJ1-3; V gene: TRBV4-1; D gene: .; clone size: .; CDR3 protein: CASTSGGGSNTIYF; CDR3 DNA: TGCGCCAGCACCTCAGGAGGAGGGTCGAACACCATATATTTT
J gene: TRBJ2-5; V gene: TRBV7-2; D gene: .; clone size: .; CDR3 protein: CASSLARAGKETQYF; CDR3 DNA: TGTGCCAGCAGCTTAGCCAGGGCGGGAAAAGAGACCCAGTACTTC
J gene: TRBJ2-7; V gene: TRBV1; D gene: .; clone size: .; CDR3 protein: CTSSQVNPGQGRGYEQYF; CDR3 DNA: TGCACCAGCAGCCAAGTGAACCCGGGACAGGGAAGGGGCTACGAGCAGTACTTC
J gene: TRBJ1-1; V gene: TRBV19; D gene: .; clone size: .; CDR3 protein: CASSYGGNMNTEAFF; CDR3 DNA: TGTGCCAGTAGTTATGGGGGCAATATGAACACTGAAGCTTTCTTT
J gene: TRBJ2-1; V gene: TRBV19; D gene: TRBD2; clone size: .; CDR3 protein: CASSLGTSGSSYNEQFF; CDR3 DNA: TGTGCCAGTAGCCTTGGGACTAGCGGAAGCTCCTACAATGAGCAGTTCTTC
J gene: TRBJ2-3; V gene: TRBV13; D gene: .; clone size: .; CDR3 protein: CASSFGAISSTDTQYF; CDR3 DNA: TGTGCCAGCAGCTTTGGGGCCATAAGTTCCACAGATACGCAGTATTTT